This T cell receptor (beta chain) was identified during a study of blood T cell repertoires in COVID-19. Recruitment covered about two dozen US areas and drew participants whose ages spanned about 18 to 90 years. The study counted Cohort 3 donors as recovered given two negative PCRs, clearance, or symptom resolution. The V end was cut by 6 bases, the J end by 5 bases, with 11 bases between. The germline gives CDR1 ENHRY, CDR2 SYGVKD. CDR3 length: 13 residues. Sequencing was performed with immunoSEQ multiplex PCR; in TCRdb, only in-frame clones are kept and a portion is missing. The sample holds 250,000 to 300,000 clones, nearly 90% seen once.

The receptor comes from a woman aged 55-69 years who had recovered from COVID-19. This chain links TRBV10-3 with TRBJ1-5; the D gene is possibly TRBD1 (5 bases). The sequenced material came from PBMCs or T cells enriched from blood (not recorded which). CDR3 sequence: CAIRQLQDQPQHF. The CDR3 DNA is TGTGCCATCAGGCAACTACAGGATCAGCCCCAGCATTTT.